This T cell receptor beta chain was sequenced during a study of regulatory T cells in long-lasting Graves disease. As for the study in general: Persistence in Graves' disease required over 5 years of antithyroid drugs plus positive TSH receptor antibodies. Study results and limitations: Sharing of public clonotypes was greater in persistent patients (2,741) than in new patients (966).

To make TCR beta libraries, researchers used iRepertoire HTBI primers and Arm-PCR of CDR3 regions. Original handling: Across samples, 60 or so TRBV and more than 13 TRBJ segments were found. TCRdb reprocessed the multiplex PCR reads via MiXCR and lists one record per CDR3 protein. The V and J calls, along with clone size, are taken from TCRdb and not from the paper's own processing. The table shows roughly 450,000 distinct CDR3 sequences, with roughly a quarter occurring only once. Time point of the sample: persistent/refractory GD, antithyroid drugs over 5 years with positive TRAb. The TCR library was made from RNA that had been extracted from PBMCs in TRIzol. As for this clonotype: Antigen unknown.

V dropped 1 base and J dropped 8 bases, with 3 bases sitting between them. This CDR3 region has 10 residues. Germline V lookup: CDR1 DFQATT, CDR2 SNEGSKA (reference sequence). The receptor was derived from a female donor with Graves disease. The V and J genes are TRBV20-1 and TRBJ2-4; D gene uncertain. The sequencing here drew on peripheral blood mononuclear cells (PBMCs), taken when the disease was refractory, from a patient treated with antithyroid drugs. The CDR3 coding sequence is TGCAGTGCTAGAGGCGACATTCAGTACTTC. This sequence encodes CSARGDIQYF.